This TCR beta chain was identified in a study of CD8 T cells in Susac syndrome. Findings and limits, study-wide: The number of individuals included in the study's TCR sequencing and HLA analysis was acknowledged as relatively small.

As to this clonotype: The antigen is undetermined.

TCR beta was sequenced from blood CD8+ and CD4+ T cells. Negative isolation was applied to CD8+ and CD4+ T cells, and FACS enrichment was applied to TEMRA cells. With random hexamers, reverse transcription was performed on about 0.45 to 1 ug of RNA. Coverage of TCR beta CDR3 amplification by immunoSEQ multiplex PCR extended to 54 Vbeta and 13 Jbeta. TCRdb reprocessed the immunoSEQ multiplex PCR reads with MiXCR, giving one entry per CDR3 protein. The sample shows roughly 140,000 distinct CDR3 sequences, just under 97% of them seen only once. V lost 0 bases, J lost 1 base, and 18 bases lay in between. CDR1 is DFQATT and CDR2 is SNEGSKA in the germline V gene (reference sequence). The CDR3 extends over 17 amino acids.

The material sequenced was CD8+ T cells from PBMCs. The rearrangement uses TRBV20-1 and TRBJ1-2; D is unclear. This TCR came from a human donor with multiple sclerosis. In DNA form, the CDR3 reads TGCAGTGCTAGAGATCGGTCCCCCACAGAGTATAACTATGGCTACACCTTC. This codes for CSARDRSPTEYNYGYTF.